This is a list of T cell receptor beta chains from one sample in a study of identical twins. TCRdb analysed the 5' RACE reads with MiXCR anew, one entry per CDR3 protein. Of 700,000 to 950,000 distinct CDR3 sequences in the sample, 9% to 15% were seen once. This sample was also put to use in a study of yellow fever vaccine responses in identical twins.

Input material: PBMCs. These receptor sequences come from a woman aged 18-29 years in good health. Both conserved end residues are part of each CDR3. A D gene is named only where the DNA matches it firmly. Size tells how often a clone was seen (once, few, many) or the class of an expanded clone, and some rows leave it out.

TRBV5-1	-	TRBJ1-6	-	CASSLSGVSSPLHF	TGCGCCAGCAGCTTGTCAGGGGTTAGTTCACCCCTCCACTTT
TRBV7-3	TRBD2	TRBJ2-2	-	CASSLWGTSGTGELFF	TGTGCCAGCAGCTTATGGGGGACTAGCGGCACCGGGGAGCTGTTTTTT
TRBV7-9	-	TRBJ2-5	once	CATYTARNGETQYF	TGTGCCACTTATACCGCAAGGAACGGAGAGACCCAGTACTTC
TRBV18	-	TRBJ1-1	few	CASSPPTVTNTEAFF	TGTGCCAGCTCACCACCGACAGTAACTAACACTGAAGCTTTCTTT
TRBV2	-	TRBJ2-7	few	CASGGRSPTPYEQYF	TGTGCCAGCGGAGGGAGGAGCCCGACGCCCTACGAGCAGTACTTC
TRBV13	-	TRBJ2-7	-	CASSSDRDSYEQYF	TGTGCCAGCAGCTCGGACCGCGACTCCTACGAGCAGTACTTC
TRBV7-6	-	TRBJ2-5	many	CASRRYRDLQETQYF	TGTGCCAGCAGACGTTACCGGGATCTCCAAGAGACCCAGTACTTC
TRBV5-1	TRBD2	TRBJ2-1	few	CASSQTSGGAGYEQFF	TGCGCCAGCAGCCAGACTAGCGGGGGGGCTGGATATGAGCAGTTCTTC
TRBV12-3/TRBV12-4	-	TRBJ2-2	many	CAISGISGTGELFF	TGTGCCATCTCAGGGATTAGTGGGACCGGGGAGCTGTTTTTT
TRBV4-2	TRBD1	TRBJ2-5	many	CASSQDLTGQETQYF	TGTGCCAGCAGCCAAGATCTGACAGGGCAAGAGACCCAGTACTTC
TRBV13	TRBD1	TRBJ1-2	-	CASSTLGQTLTRGYTF	TGTGCCAGCAGCACCTTGGGACAGACTTTAACCCGTGGCTACACCTTC
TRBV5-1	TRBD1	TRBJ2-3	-	CASSSGQGWTDTQYF	TGCGCCAGCAGCTCGGGACAGGGATGGACAGATACGCAGTATTTT
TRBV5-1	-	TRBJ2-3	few	CASSVLRNTDTQYF	TGCGCCAGCAGCGTATTACGGAACACAGATACGCAGTATTTT
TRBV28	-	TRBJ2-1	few	CASSSLGVASYNEQFF	TGTGCCAGCAGTTCGCTAGGGGTGGCCTCCTACAATGAGCAGTTCTTC
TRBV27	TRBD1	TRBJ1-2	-	CASSSGQGSLPNYGYTF	TGTGCCAGCAGCTCCGGACAGGGGAGTCTGCCTAACTATGGCTACACCTTC
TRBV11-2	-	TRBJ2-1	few	CASSLGDSVYNEQFF	TGTGCCAGCAGCTTAGGAGATAGCGTCTACAATGAGCAGTTCTTC
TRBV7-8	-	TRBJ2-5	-	CASSLAESDGQETQYF	TGTGCCAGCAGCTTAGCGGAGTCCGACGGCCAAGAGACCCAGTACTTC
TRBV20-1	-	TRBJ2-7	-	CSARGGVTRYEQYF	TGCAGTGCTAGGGGCGGGGTAACAAGGTACGAGCAGTACTTC
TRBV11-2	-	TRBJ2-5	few	CASSLGPPTPAQYF	TGTGCCAGCAGCTTAGGTCCGCCTACCCCGGCCCAGTACTTC
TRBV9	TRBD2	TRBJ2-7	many	CASSVGGGTYEQYF	TGTGCCAGCAGCGTCGGCGGGGGTACCTACGAGCAGTACTTC
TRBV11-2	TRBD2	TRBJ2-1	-	CASSALAGGRYNEQFF	TGTGCCAGCAGCGCCCTAGCGGGGGGCCGCTACAATGAGCAGTTCTTC
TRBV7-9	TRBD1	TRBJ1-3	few	CASSSTAGGGGNTIYF	TGTGCCAGCAGTTCGACGGCAGGGGGCGGAGGAAACACCATATATTTT
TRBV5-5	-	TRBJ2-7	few	CASSHREQGWYEQYF	TGTGCCAGCAGCCACCGGGAGCAGGGGTGGTACGAGCAGTACTTC
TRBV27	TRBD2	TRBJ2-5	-	CASSSASGGQETQYF	TGTGCCAGCAGTTCGGCTAGCGGGGGCCAAGAGACCCAGTACTTC
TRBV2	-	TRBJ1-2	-	CASSAVGNYGYTF	TGTGCCAGCAGTGCCGTGGGGAACTATGGCTACACCTTC
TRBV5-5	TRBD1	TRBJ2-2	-	CASSLVTGGSTGELFF	TGTGCCAGCAGCTTGGTGACAGGGGGAAGCACCGGGGAGCTGTTTTTT
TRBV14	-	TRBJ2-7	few	CASSQSTLPYEQYF	TGTGCCAGCAGCCAAAGCACGTTACCCTACGAGCAGTACTTC
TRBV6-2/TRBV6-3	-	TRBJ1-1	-	CASTLRDGHTEAFF	TGTGCCAGCACCCTACGGGACGGCCACACTGAAGCTTTCTTT
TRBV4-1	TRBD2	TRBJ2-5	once	CASSQVAGGHQETQYF	TGCGCCAGCAGCCAAGTGGCGGGGGGTCACCAAGAGACCCAGTACTTC
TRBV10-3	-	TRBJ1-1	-	CAISESPSPRSVRTEAFF	TGTGCCATCAGTGAGTCCCCTTCCCCCCGGAGCGTCCGAACAGAAGCTTTCTTT
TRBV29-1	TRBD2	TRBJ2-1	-	CSVEEAGGFNEQFF	TGCAGCGTTGAAGAGGCGGGAGGGTTCAATGAGCAGTTCTTC
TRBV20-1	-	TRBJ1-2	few	CSALLLVGFSGYTF	TGCAGTGCTCTCTTACTTGTGGGTTTTTCTGGCTACACCTTC
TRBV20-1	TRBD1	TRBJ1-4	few	CSAPWTGKVSATNEKLFF	TGCAGTGCTCCTTGGACAGGGAAGGTTTCAGCAACTAATGAAAAACTGTTTTTT